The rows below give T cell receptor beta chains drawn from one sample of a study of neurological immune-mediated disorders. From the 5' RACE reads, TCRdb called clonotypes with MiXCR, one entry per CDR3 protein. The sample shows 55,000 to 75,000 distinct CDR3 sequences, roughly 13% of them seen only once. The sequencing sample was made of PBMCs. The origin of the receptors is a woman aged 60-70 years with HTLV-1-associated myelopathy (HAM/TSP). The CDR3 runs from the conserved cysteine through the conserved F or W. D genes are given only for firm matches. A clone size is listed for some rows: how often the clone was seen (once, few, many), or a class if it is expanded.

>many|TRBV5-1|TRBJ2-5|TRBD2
TGCGCCAGCAGCCTCTCCGGGACTAGCGGGAGCGGCCAAGAGACCCAGTACTTC
CASSLSGTSGSGQETQYF
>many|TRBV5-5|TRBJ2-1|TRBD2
TGTGCCAGCAGCGCTTTGACTAGCGCGTTCTACAATGAGCAGTTCTTC
CASSALTSAFYNEQFF
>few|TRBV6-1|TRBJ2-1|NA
TGTGCCAGCAGTGAAACGGGGTCCTACAATGAGCAGTTCTTC
CASSETGSYNEQFF
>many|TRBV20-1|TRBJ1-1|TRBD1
TGCAGTGCTAGACCCGGGACAGCGCTTCCAAACACTGAAGCTTTCTTT
CSARPGTALPNTEAFF
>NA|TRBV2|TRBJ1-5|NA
TGTGCCAGCTGCCGGGACGGAGTTTATAGCAATCAGCCCCAGCATTTT
CASCRDGVYSNQPQHF
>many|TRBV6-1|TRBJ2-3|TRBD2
TGTGCCAGCAGGGAACTGCTAGCGGGAGTTGGGCATTTT
CASRELLAGVGHF
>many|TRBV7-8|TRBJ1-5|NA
TGTGCCAGCAGCGTCTTCATCCAGGAAAGCACCCAGCATTTT
CASSVFIQESTQHF
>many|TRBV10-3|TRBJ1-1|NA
TGTGCCATCGAGATAGAAATGAACACTGAAGCTTTCTTT
CAIEIEMNTEAFF
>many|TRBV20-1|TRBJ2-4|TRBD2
TGCAGTGCTGAAACCGGGACTAGCTACGCCAAAAACATTCAGTACTTC
CSAETGTSYAKNIQYF
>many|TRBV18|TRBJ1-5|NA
TGTGCCAGCTCCCTAACGACCAATCAGCCCCAGCATTTT
CASSLTTNQPQHF
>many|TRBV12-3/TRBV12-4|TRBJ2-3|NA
TGTGCCACCTTAAAAACTAGCACAGATACGCAGTATTTT
CATLKTSTDTQYF
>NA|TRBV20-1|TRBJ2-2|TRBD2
TGCAGTGCCCAAGGACTAGCGGGTTACAACACCGGGGAGCTGTTTTTT
CSAQGLAGYNTGELFF
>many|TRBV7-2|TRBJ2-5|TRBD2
TGTGCCAGCAGCCCAGGACTAGCGGCCGGGCAAGAGACCCAGTACTTC
CASSPGLAAGQETQYF
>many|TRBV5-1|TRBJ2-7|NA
TGCGCCAGCAGACCATGGACCTCTGCCTACGAGCAGTACTTC
CASRPWTSAYEQYF
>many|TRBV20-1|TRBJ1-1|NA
TGCAGTGCAACCGACACAAACACTGAAGCTTTCTTT
CSATDTNTEAFF
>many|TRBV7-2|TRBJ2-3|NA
TGTGCCAGCAGCTTAGTCGCAGATACGCAGTATTTT
CASSLVADTQYF
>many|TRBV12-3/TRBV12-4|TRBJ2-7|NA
TGTGCCAGCAGTCAATATACCTACGAGCAGTACTTC
CASSQYTYEQYF
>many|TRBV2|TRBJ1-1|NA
TGTGCCAGCAGTGAGGGAAGGGGGGTCTCTGAAGCTTTCTTT
CASSEGRGVSEAFF
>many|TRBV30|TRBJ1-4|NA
TGTGCCTGGAGTGTTGGAGTTACAACTAATGAAAAACTGTTTTTT
CAWSVGVTTNEKLFF
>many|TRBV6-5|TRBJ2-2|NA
TGTGCCAGCAGTTACGGGGGCTTACCCCACACCGGGGAGCTGTTTTTT
CASSYGGLPHTGELFF
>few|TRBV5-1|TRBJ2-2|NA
TGCGCCAGCAGCTTCTGGGGGGACAACACCGGGGAGCTGTTTTTT
CASSFWGDNTGELFF
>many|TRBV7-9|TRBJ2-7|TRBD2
TGTGCCAGCAGCTTTATGACTAGCGGGAGATACGAGCAGTACTTC
CASSFMTSGRYEQYF
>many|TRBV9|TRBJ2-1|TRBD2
TGTGCCAGCAGCGTAGCAGGAGGGGAGGGCGAGGAGCAGTTCTTC
CASSVAGGEGEEQFF
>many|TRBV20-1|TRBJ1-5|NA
TGCAGTGCTAGAGCGACAGGTGGAGGACAGCCCCAGCATTTT
CSARATGGGQPQHF
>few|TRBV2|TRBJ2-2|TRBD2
TGTGCCAGCAGTAGGGGCCTAGCGGGAGGCAGCACCGGGGAGCTGTTTTTT
CASSRGLAGGSTGELFF
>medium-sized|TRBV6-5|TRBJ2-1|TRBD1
TGTGCCAGCAGTTCGGGGACAGGGCTCGGTGAGCAGTTCTTC
CASSSGTGLGEQFF
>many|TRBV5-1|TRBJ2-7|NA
TGCGCCAGCAGCTTGGACCTAGCGAGCCCGGGTCAGCAGTACTTC
CASSLDLASPGQQYF
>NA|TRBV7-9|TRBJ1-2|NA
TGTGCCAGCAGCCCCGCGACCGAAAAGTATGGCTACACCTTC
CASSPATEKYGYTF
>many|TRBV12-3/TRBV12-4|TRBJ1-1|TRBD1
TGTGCCAGCAGTCCCACAGGGGTTTTGAACACTGAAGCTTTCTTT
CASSPTGVLNTEAFF
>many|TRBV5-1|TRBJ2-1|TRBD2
TGCGCCAGCAGCTTGGTTCCTAGCGGGAGGCTCTCCTACAATGAGCAGTTCTTC
CASSLVPSGRLSYNEQFF
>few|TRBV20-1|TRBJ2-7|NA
TGCAGTGCTAGGGGATCAACTCGGCTTAGGGAGCAGTACTTC
CSARGSTRLREQYF
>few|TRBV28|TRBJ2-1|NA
TGTGCCAGCAGTTTAATGGTGGCCGGAGGTAATGAGCAGTTCTTC
CASSLMVAGGNEQFF
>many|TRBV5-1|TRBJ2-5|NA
TGCGCCAGCAGCTACGGGGAAGAGACCCAGTACTTC
CASSYGEETQYF
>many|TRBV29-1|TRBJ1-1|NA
TGCAGCGTCGCATTCGGGACACCGAACACTGAAGCTTTCTTT
CSVAFGTPNTEAFF
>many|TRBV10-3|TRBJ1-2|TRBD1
TGTGTCATCAGTGAGGGGACAGGTTCGTACACCTTC
CVISEGTGSYTF
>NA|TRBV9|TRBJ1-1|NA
TGTGCCAGCAGCGTAGTCGAGGGCACTGAAGCTTTCTTT
CASSVVEGTEAFF
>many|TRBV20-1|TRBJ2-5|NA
TGCAGTGCTAGAGGAGAGGAAGAGACCCAGTACTTC
CSARGEEETQYF
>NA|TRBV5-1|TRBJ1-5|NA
TGCGCCAGCAGCTTAAGATTGAACAACCGGGGGCGAGGCAATCATCCCCAGCATTTT
CASSLRLNNRGRGNHPQHF
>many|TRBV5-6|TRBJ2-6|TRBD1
TGTGCCAGCAGCTTGGGTGGGACAGGCCTATCTGGGGCCAACGTCCTGACTTTC
CASSLGGTGLSGANVLTF
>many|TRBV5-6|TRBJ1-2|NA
TGTGCCAGCAGCTTCCCTGGGTCTCGATATGGCTACACCTTC
CASSFPGSRYGYTF
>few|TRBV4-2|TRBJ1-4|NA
TGTGCCAGCAGCCAAGAAGCCAGAACTAATGAAAAACTGTTTTTT
CASSQEARTNEKLFF
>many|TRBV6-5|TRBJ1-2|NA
TGTGCCAGCAGTCCCTCGTGGCAGGAACTTGAGGGCTACACCTTC
CASSPSWQELEGYTF
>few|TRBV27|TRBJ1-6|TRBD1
TGTGCCAGCAGCCCCATAGCCCCGACAGGGATCTATAATTCACCCCTCCACTTT
CASSPIAPTGIYNSPLHF
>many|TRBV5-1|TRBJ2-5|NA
TGCGCCAGCAGCTTGGATACAGGGAGGCTAGAGACCCAGTACTTC
CASSLDTGRLETQYF
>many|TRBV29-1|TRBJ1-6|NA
TGCAGCGTAAAGGGGAGCTCCTATAATTCACCCCTCCACTTT
CSVKGSSYNSPLHF
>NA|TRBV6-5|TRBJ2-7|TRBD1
TGTGCCAGCAGTGCTTCCCCACAGGGGGCGCGGGGTAAGCAGTACTTC
CASSASPQGARGKQYF
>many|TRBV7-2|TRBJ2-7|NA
TGTGCCAGCAGCTTAATACAGGAGAACTCCTACGAGCAGTACTTC
CASSLIQENSYEQYF
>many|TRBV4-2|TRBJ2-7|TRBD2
TGTGCCAGCAGCACCCGGGGTAGCGGGATTTACGAGCAGTACTTC
CASSTRGSGIYEQYF
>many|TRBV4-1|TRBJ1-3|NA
TGCGCCAGCAGCCCGGCGACGGGCGGTGGAAACACCATATATTTT
CASSPATGGGNTIYF
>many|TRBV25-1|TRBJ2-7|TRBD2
TGTGCCAGCAGTGAATATCGGACTAGCGGGACCCCTACCTACGAGCAGTACTTC
CASSEYRTSGTPTYEQYF
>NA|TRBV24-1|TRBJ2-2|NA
TGTGCCACCAGTGCACAGGGTGGCACCGGGGAGCTGTTTTTT
CATSAQGGTGELFF
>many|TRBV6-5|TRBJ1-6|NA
TGTGCCAGCAGCACGGGCGCGGGTCGGTCACCCCTCCACTTT
CASSTGAGRSPLHF